This passage covers 10 T cell receptor beta chains from one sample sequenced in a study of CD8 T cells in ankylosing spondylitis. TCRdb analysed the 5' RACE reads with MiXCR anew, one entry per CDR3 protein. The sample yields approximately 100,000 distinct CDR3 sequences, nearly 25% seen once. Sequenced sample: synovial fluid, either unsorted or a sorted T cell fraction (not recorded which). These receptors were taken from a male donor with ankylosing spondylitis.

The CDR3 loop reads CASSLAGLAGHNIQYF. The CDR3 DNA reads as TGTGCCAGCAGCTTAGCGGGACTAGCGGGACATAACATTCAGTACTTC. This rearrangement joins TRBV7-2 to TRBJ2-4; 13 positions agree with TRBD2. CDR3 length: 16 amino acids. V lost 0 bases and J lost 7; bases outside the gene matches: 3. Germline V CDR1 and CDR2: SGHTA, FQGNSA.

Comments on this clonotype: Relative to the germline gene, one junction end is altered; a read error may explain this. The chain joins TRBV20-1 to TRBJ2-6; perhaps D is TRBD1 or TRBD2 (5 bases each). The germline V gene has CDR1 DFQATT and CDR2 SNEGSKA (reference sequence). CDR3 length equals 15 residues. The CDR3 nucleotides read TGCAGTGCTCCCCTCCGGGGCTCTTGGGCCAACGTCCTGACTTTC. This gives the protein CSAPLRGSWANVLTF.

This clonotype was observed a few times. The genes are TRBV18 and TRBJ2-7; 9 bases are a match to TRBD1. There are 17 residues in the CDR3. Germline V gene lookup returns CDR1 KGHSH and CDR2 LQKENI. V gave up 0 bases and J gave up 6 bases; unmatched junction bases: 12. The CDR3, as DNA: TGTGCCAGCTCACCACCGATCTCCGGGACAGGGAAGCGCGAGCAGTACTTC. This encodes CASSPPISGTGKREQYF.

This clonotype was detected a few times. The chain carries TRBV6-2 or TRBV6-3 and TRBJ2-7; the D gene is possibly TRBD1 (11 bases). The V end lost 5 bases, the J end lost 4 bases, and 33 bases lay between the germline ends. CDR1 MNHEY and CDR2 SVGEGT come from the germline V gene. The CDR3 totals 20 residues. CDR3 protein: CASSTTGTGGSSGRRYEQYF. CDR3 DNA sequence: TGTGCCAGCAGTACTACCGGGACAGGGGGTTCTAGCGGGAGAAGGTACGAGCAGTACTTC.

This clonotype was found a few times. The chain combines TRBV7-2 with TRBJ2-1; tentative D call: TRBD2 (6 bases). Trimming took off 5 bases at V and 15 bases at J, with 17 bases between the two ends. The CDR3 runs 12 residues. Germline V gene lookup returns CDR1 SGHTA and CDR2 FQGNSA. The CDR3 protein is CASSPSGSGGFF. CDR3 bases: TGTGCCAGCAGCCCATCGGGTAGCGGCGGGTTCTTC.

This clonotype appeared a few times. CDR3 residues: CASRRGVAGGIVEQYF. The CDR3 nucleotides read TGTGCCAGCAGGAGGGGGGTAGCGGGAGGAATTGTCGAGCAGTACTTC. V usage is TRBV2 and J usage is TRBJ2-7, with 10 nucleotides matching TRBD2. The germline CDR1 and CDR2 sequences are SNHLY and FYNNEI. V shed 6 bases and J 6 bases; nucleotides not matched to a gene: 14. The CDR3 covers 16 residues.

This clonotype was observed a few times. The rearrangement links TRBV6-1 to TRBJ2-1; the match to TRBD2 covers 7 bases. The ends lost 7 bases at V and 4 bases at J; junction bases unmatched: 10. The CDR3 is 15 amino acids. Germline assignment: CDR1 MNHNS and CDR2 SASEGT. This CDR3 is CASNPRGSRYNEQFF. The CDR3 DNA is TGTGCCAGCAACCCCCGCGGGAGTAGGTACAATGAGCAGTTCTTC.

This clonotype was counted a few times. The gene calls are TRBV9 and TRBJ2-5; TRBD2 agrees at 8 bases. Trimming cost V 2 bases and J 2 bases; bases outside gene matches: 11. The CDR3 is 17 residues long. The germline CDR1 and CDR2 sequences are SGDLS and YYNGEE. The CDR3 sequence: CASSVRGGTGMQETQYF. The DNA of the CDR3 is TGTGCCAGCAGCGTCCGGGGGGGGACTGGAATGCAAGAGACCCAGTACTTC.

This clonotype was detected only a few times. V gene TRBV6-6 combines with J gene TRBJ2-3; D is possibly TRBD1 or TRBD2 (5 bases each). Germline values: CDR1 MNHNY, CDR2 SVGAGI (reference sequence). This CDR3 spans 13 amino acids. V shed 7 bases and J shed 4 bases, with 12 bases lying between them. CDR3 sequence (DNA): TGTGCCAGCATGGTTGGGGGTTCAGATACGCAGTATTTT. It yields the protein CASMVGGSDTQYF.

The chain combines TRBV15 with TRBJ1-2; D remains unclear. The CDR3 extends over 14 amino acids. CDR1 is LNHNV and CDR2 is YYDKDF in the germline V gene (reference sequence). Trimming stripped 5 bases from V and 4 bases from J, with 14 bases between. CDR3 DNA: TGTGCCACCAGCCCCCGAGAAGAAGGCTATGGCTACACCTTC. It translates to CATSPREEGYGYTF. Combining the CDR3 with reference TRBV15 and TRBJ1-2 gives the whole variable domain DAMVIQNPRYQVTQFGKPVTLSCSQTLNHNVMYWYQQKSSQAPKLLFHYYDKDFNNEADTPDNFQSRRPNTSFCFLDIRSPGLGDTAMYLCATSPREEGYGYTFGSGTRLTVV.